This is a list of T cell receptor beta chains from one sample in a study of blood T cells in healthy people across ages. MiXCR, run by TCRdb on the 5' RACE reads, gives a single entry per CDR3 protein. The repertoire includes 980,000 or so distinct CDR3 sequences, roughly 52% of them detected once, and about an eighth sits in the top ten. What was sequenced was blood. The receptors were sampled from a man younger than 45 in good health. Each CDR3 is given with its conserved first and last residue. D genes are given only for firm matches. Clone size appears in some rows only: once, few, many, or a class for an expanded clone.

cdr3_length,j_call,v_call,d_call,clone_size,cdr3_aa,cdr3_nt
14,TRBJ1-1,TRBV11-2,TRBD1,NA,CASRMNRGNTEAFF,TGTGCCAGCAGAATGAACAGGGGTAACACTGAAGCTTTCTTT
17,TRBJ2-5,TRBV5-1,NA,NA,CASSLAEGPYTEETQYF,TGCGCCAGCAGCTTGGCCGAGGGCCCCTATACTGAGGAGACCCAGTACTTC
14,TRBJ2-5,TRBV20-1,NA,NA,CSARAETGRETQYF,TGCAGTGCTAGAGCGGAAACTGGCCGGGAGACCCAGTACTTC
14,TRBJ2-3,TRBV9,NA,NA,CASSGEGNTDTQYF,TGTGCCAGCAGCGGAGAAGGGAACACAGATACGCAGTATTTT
13,TRBJ1-2,TRBV10-3,NA,NA,CAIIRDGNYGYTF,TGTGCCATCATTAGGGACGGTAACTATGGCTACACCTTC
13,TRBJ1-6,TRBV6-5,TRBD1,NA,CASTGGRYSPLHF,TGTGCCAGCACAGGGGGCAGGTATTCACCCCTCCACTTT
17,TRBJ1-4,TRBV7-9,NA,NA,CASASGSGPATNEKLLF,TGTGCCAGCGCATCAGGGTCGGGCCCCGCAACTAATGAAAAACTGCTTTTT
14,TRBJ2-3,TRBV7-9,NA,NA,CASSFWSAPDTQYF,TGTGCCAGCAGCTTTTGGTCCGCCCCAGATACGCAGTATTTT
14,TRBJ2-7,TRBV7-9,TRBD1,NA,CASSIQGFPYEQYF,TGTGCCAGCAGCATACAGGGGTTTCCCTACGAGCAGTACTTC
18,TRBJ2-3,TRBV20-1,NA,many,CSARDRDELLFSTDTQYF,TGCAGTGCTAGAGATCGGGACGAGTTACTCTTCAGCACAGATACGCAGTATTTT
16,TRBJ2-7,TRBV7-2,NA,NA,CASSFPRGASGYEQYF,TGTGCCAGCAGCTTCCCCAGGGGGGCTAGCGGCTACGAGCAGTACTTC
12,TRBJ1-6,TRBV6-2/TRBV6-3,NA,few,CASSYTHSPLHF,TGTGCCAGCAGTTACACTCATTCACCCCTCCACTTT
17,TRBJ2-6,TRBV10-3,NA,NA,CAISESGRDSGVNVLTF,TGTGCCATCAGTGAGTCGGGGCGAGACTCTGGGGTCAACGTCCTGACTTTC
15,TRBJ1-5,TRBV15,TRBD1,NA,CATSSGQGNLRPQHF,TGTGCCACCAGCAGTGGACAGGGGAATTTGCGGCCCCAGCATTTT
13,TRBJ1-1,TRBV16,NA,NA,CASSQMEGTEAFF,TGTGCCAGCAGCCAAATGGAGGGAACTGAAGCTTTCTTT
16,TRBJ1-1,TRBV12-3/TRBV12-4,NA,NA,CASSLASEGGGAEAFF,TGTGCCAGCAGTTTAGCCTCTGAGGGGGGAGGCGCTGAAGCTTTCTTT
15,TRBJ2-7,TRBV29-1,NA,NA,CSVETPGHSWSEQYF,TGCAGCGTTGAAACACCGGGACACTCCTGGAGCGAGCAGTACTTC
10,TRBJ1-1,TRBV20-1,NA,NA,CSARVGAAFF,TGCAGTGCTAGGGTCGGGGCGGCTTTCTTT
14,TRBJ2-1,TRBV5-1,NA,NA,CASSFGLWGNEQFF,TGCGCCAGCAGCTTCGGACTTTGGGGCAATGAGCAGTTCTTC
18,TRBJ1-4,TRBV6-1,NA,once,CASSEFGTGVAANEKLFF,TGTGCCAGCAGTGAATTTGGGACTGGGGTCGCGGCGAATGAAAAACTGTTTTTT
15,TRBJ1-2,TRBV28,TRBD1,NA,CASSSGTGGLYGYTF,TGTGCCAGCAGTTCCGGGACAGGGGGTCTTTATGGCTACACCTTC
19,TRBJ2-3,TRBV7-2,TRBD2,NA,CASSMSRGLAGGRTDTQYF,TGTGCCAGCAGCATGTCCCGGGGACTAGCGGGGGGGCGCACAGATACGCAGTATTTT
16,TRBJ1-2,TRBV15,NA,NA,CATSRRLGGTGYGYTF,TGTGCCACCAGCCGACGACTCGGGGGAACCGGCTATGGCTACACCTTC
15,TRBJ1-5,TRBV20-1,TRBD1,few,CSALREGTANQPQHF,TGCAGTGCCCTAAGGGAGGGGACAGCCAATCAGCCCCAGCATTTT
15,TRBJ1-2,TRBV7-9,TRBD1,NA,CASSWTGYTPYGYTF,TGTGCCAGCAGTTGGACAGGGTACACCCCTTATGGCTACACCTTC
15,TRBJ2-7,TRBV9,NA,few,CASSVVPDPPIEQYF,TGTGCCAGCAGCGTAGTCCCAGACCCTCCTATCGAGCAGTACTTC
13,TRBJ2-7,TRBV20-1,NA,NA,CSARGVTAYEQYF,TGCAGTGCTAGAGGGGTGACAGCCTACGAGCAGTACTTC